The rows below give T cell receptor beta chains drawn from one sample of a study of lymphopenia after photon versus proton radiotherapy. Assay used: immunoSEQ multiplex PCR; TCRdb lists only in-frame clones, some missing. Of fewer than 20,000 clones listed, roughly nine tenths are singletons. The sequencing used peripheral blood, collected from a patient treated with photon-based radiotherapy. The receptors originated from a woman between 40 and 55 years old with cholangiocarcinoma. CDR3s include the opening cysteine and the closing phenylalanine or tryptophan. The order of the fields is J gene, V gene, D gene, clone size, CDR3 DNA, CDR3 protein. The D gene is left open where the match is weak. Clone size is shown for a subset of rows, as once, few, many or a class of expanded clone.

j_call: TRBJ1-1
v_call: TRBV30
d_call: NA
clone_size: NA
cdr3_nt: TGTGCCTGGAGGGGTCGGACACTTTCGATGAACACTGAAGCTTTCTTT
cdr3_aa: CAWRGRTLSMNTEAFF

j_call: TRBJ1-4
v_call: TRBV28
d_call: NA
clone_size: NA
cdr3_nt: TGTGCCAGCAGTTTGAGCTCGGGGCCGCTAAGCGAAAAACTGTTTTTT
cdr3_aa: CASSLSSGPLSEKLFF

j_call: TRBJ2-5
v_call: TRBV29-1
d_call: NA
clone_size: NA
cdr3_nt: TGCAGCGTTGAAGCAGAGACCCAGTACTTC
cdr3_aa: CSVEAETQYF

j_call: TRBJ2-2
v_call: TRBV2
d_call: NA
clone_size: NA
cdr3_nt: TGTGCCAGCAGTGAAGCGGGAGAGGAGTTATTCGGGGAGCTGTTTTTT
cdr3_aa: CASSEAGEELFGELFF

j_call: TRBJ2-5
v_call: TRBV19
d_call: TRBD2
clone_size: NA
cdr3_nt: TGTGCCAGTAGTATCGCGGGACTAGGGGTCCAGTACTTC
cdr3_aa: CASSIAGLGVQYF

j_call: TRBJ1-1
v_call: TRBV18
d_call: NA
clone_size: NA
cdr3_nt: TGTGCCAGCTCACCGCCACTCGGGGGGGCTAACACTGAAGCTTTCTTT
cdr3_aa: CASSPPLGGANTEAFF

j_call: TRBJ1-2
v_call: TRBV18
d_call: NA
clone_size: NA
cdr3_nt: TGTGCCAGCTCACCAGAAGAACAGGCCCGCTATGGCTACACCTTC
cdr3_aa: CASSPEEQARYGYTF

j_call: TRBJ1-1
v_call: TRBV7-2
d_call: NA
clone_size: NA
cdr3_nt: TGTGCCAGCAGCTTAGACTCGCGACAGGCAGGCTTTAAAGCTTTCTTT
cdr3_aa: CASSLDSRQAGFKAFF

j_call: TRBJ2-5
v_call: TRBV27
d_call: TRBD1
clone_size: NA
cdr3_nt: TGTGCCAGCAGTCCCCGTATAGGGGGCGCAGAGACCCAGTACTTC
cdr3_aa: CASSPRIGGAETQYF

j_call: TRBJ2-5
v_call: TRBV6-5
d_call: NA
clone_size: NA
cdr3_nt: TGTGCCAGCAGTTCTACAGGGAGATGGGAGACCCAGTACTTC
cdr3_aa: CASSSTGRWETQYF

j_call: TRBJ2-7
v_call: TRBV6-5
d_call: NA
clone_size: NA
cdr3_nt: TGTGCCAGCTCGAGCCGGGGCAGGGGCCGTTTCGAGCAGTACTTC
cdr3_aa: CASSSRGRGRFEQYF

j_call: TRBJ2-1
v_call: TRBV19
d_call: NA
clone_size: NA
cdr3_nt: TGTGCCAGTAAATCGGGGCTTGTTGGGGATGAGCAGTTCTTC
cdr3_aa: CASKSGLVGDEQFF

j_call: TRBJ1-6
v_call: TRBV15
d_call: NA
clone_size: NA
cdr3_nt: TGTGCCACTAGCAGAGAAGGGTCCTATAATTCACCCCTCCACTTT
cdr3_aa: CATSREGSYNSPLHF

j_call: TRBJ2-2
v_call: TRBV10-2
d_call: TRBD2
clone_size: NA
cdr3_nt: TGCGCCAGCAGATCTAGCGGGGGGGTCGTCGGGGAGCTGTTTTTT
cdr3_aa: CASRSSGGVVGELFF

j_call: TRBJ2-7
v_call: TRBV5-1
d_call: NA
clone_size: NA
cdr3_nt: TGCGCCAGCAGCTTGGCGGGGGGCGCAGCCTACGAGCAGTACTTC
cdr3_aa: CASSLAGGAAYEQYF

j_call: TRBJ1-1
v_call: TRBV14
d_call: NA
clone_size: NA
cdr3_nt: TGTGCCAGCAGCCACTGGGCCTCACCCGATGAAGCTTTCTTT
cdr3_aa: CASSHWASPDEAFF

j_call: TRBJ2-1
v_call: TRBV5-4
d_call: NA
clone_size: once
cdr3_nt: TGTGCCAGCAGCCCCGGGGGCGGGAGACCAAATGAGCAGTTCTTC
cdr3_aa: CASSPGGGRPNEQFF

j_call: TRBJ2-1
v_call: TRBV6-1
d_call: NA
clone_size: NA
cdr3_nt: TGTGCCAGCAGTGTTACCCGGACTACCCTTAATGAGCAGTTCTTC
cdr3_aa: CASSVTRTTLNEQFF

j_call: TRBJ2-6
v_call: TRBV11-2
d_call: NA
clone_size: NA
cdr3_nt: TGTGCCAGCAGCCAGGGCGGGAAAGGGGCCAACGTCCTGACTTTC
cdr3_aa: CASSQGGKGANVLTF

j_call: TRBJ2-3
v_call: TRBV6-1
d_call: NA
clone_size: NA
cdr3_nt: TGTGCCAGCAGTGAAAGAACTAGTTCGGGCCCAGATACGCAGTATTTT
cdr3_aa: CASSERTSSGPDTQYF

j_call: TRBJ1-1
v_call: TRBV9
d_call: NA
clone_size: NA
cdr3_nt: TGTGCCAGCAGCGTTGGGGTATCCGGAGAAGCTTTCTTT
cdr3_aa: CASSVGVSGEAFF

j_call: TRBJ2-7
v_call: TRBV7-2
d_call: TRBD1
clone_size: NA
cdr3_nt: TGTGCCAGCAGCCCAACAGGGGGGTACGAGCAGTACTTC
cdr3_aa: CASSPTGGYEQYF

j_call: TRBJ2-4
v_call: TRBV19
d_call: NA
clone_size: NA
cdr3_nt: TGTGCCAGTAGTATGGGCAGCTTAGCCAAAAACATTCAGTACTTC
cdr3_aa: CASSMGSLAKNIQYF

j_call: TRBJ1-1
v_call: TRBV5-4
d_call: NA
clone_size: NA
cdr3_nt: TGTGCCAGCAGCTTGGACGACAGGCCTCTACTCGCTTTCTTT
cdr3_aa: CASSLDDRPLLAFF

j_call: TRBJ2-7
v_call: TRBV12-5
d_call: NA
clone_size: NA
cdr3_nt: TGTGCTAGTGTACCCACCGACAGCGACTCCTACGAGCAGTACTTC
cdr3_aa: CASVPTDSDSYEQYF

j_call: TRBJ1-2
v_call: TRBV19
d_call: NA
clone_size: few
cdr3_nt: TGTGCCAGTAGTAAGCGGGGGGACTATGGCTACACCTTC
cdr3_aa: CASSKRGDYGYTF

j_call: TRBJ2-6
v_call: TRBV7-2
d_call: TRBD2
clone_size: NA
cdr3_nt: TGTGCCAGCAGCTTAGCGCTCGGACTAGGGGTGGGCGGGGCCAACGTCCTGACTTTC
cdr3_aa: CASSLALGLGVGGANVLTF

j_call: TRBJ2-2
v_call: TRBV4-2
d_call: NA
clone_size: NA
cdr3_nt: TGTGCCAGCAGACGGGGTATTAACACCGGGGAGCTGTTTTTT
cdr3_aa: CASRRGINTGELFF

j_call: TRBJ2-7
v_call: TRBV7-2
d_call: NA
clone_size: NA
cdr3_nt: TGTGCCAGCAGCTTAGCAGCAACCCACGAGCAGTACTTC
cdr3_aa: CASSLAATHEQYF